This entry features one TCR beta chain sequence. This specimen comes from a study of blood T cell repertoires in COVID-19. Study at large: COVID-19 samples, acute and convalescent, were from the United States, Italy and Spain. PBMCs, B-cell-depleted T cells, or T cells were the source of the cDNA or gDNA that made up the material.

Original analysis: Nucleated cell counts were estimated from reference gene primer amplification. Only in-frame clones appear in the TCRdb table, and some are missing; sequencing was by immunoSEQ multiplex PCR. Clone size and the V and J calls come from that table; the DNA yielded D and trimming. The table shows under 60,000 clones, with around four fifths occurring only once. CDR1 is DFQATT, CDR2 SNEGSKA, per germline (reference sequence). The V end lost 3 bases, the J end lost 14 bases, and 14 bases lay between the germline ends. This CDR3 is 11 amino acids long. The source of this sequence is a human donor in a cohort sampled during active COVID-19. The chain combines TRBV20-1 with TRBJ2-1; D perhaps matches TRBD2 (6 bases). Material for sequencing was peripheral blood. The CDR3 sequence: CSASDGTLKFF. The CDR3 region has the DNA TGCAGTGCTAGCGACGGGACTTTGAAGTTCTTC.